This T cell receptor (beta chain) emerged from a study of T cell changes during pregnancy in multiple sclerosis. The data were produced by immunoSEQ multiplex PCR, yet TCRdb's version contains in-frame clones alone and is incomplete. Of 75,000 to 85,000 clones listed, approximately 93% are singletons. Germline CDR1 ENHRY, CDR2 SYGVKD. The CDR3 is 15 residues long. V was pared by 4 bases and J by 5 bases, with 15 bases between. This specimen was peripheral blood, taken in the second trimester of pregnancy. This TCR derives from a female donor with multiple sclerosis, enrolled in a pregnancy study. This chain links TRBV10-3 with TRBJ2-1; no clear D. This chain's CDR3 is CAISGPWAPDNEQFF. CDR3 sequence (DNA): TGTGCCATCAGTGGACCCTGGGCCCCCGACAATGAGCAGTTCTTC.